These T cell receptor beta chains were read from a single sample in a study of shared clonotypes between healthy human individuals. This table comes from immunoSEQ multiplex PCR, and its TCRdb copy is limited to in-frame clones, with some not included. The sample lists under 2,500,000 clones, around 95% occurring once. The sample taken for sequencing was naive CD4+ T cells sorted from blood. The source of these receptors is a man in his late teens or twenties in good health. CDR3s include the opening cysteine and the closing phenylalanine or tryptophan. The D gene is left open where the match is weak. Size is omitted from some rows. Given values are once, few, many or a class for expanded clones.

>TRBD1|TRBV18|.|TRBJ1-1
CASSTTGTVASF
TGTGCCAGCTCAACGACAGGGACGGTCGCTTCCTTT
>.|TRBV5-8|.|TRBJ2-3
CASSLEGPSDTQYF
TGTGCCAGCAGCTTGGAGGGTCCCTCAGATACGCAGTATTTT
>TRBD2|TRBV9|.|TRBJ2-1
CASSTTSAAYNEQFF
TGTGCCAGCAGCACGACTAGCGCCGCGTACAATGAGCAGTTCTTC
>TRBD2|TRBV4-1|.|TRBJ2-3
CASSQPGLAGSTDTQYF
TGCGCCAGCAGCCAGCCGGGACTAGCGGGGAGCACAGATACGCAGTATTTT
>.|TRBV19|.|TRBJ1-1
CASSIIEKGTEAFF
TGTGCCAGTAGTATAATAGAGAAGGGTACTGAAGCTTTCTTT
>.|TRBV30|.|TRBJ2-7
CAWSVLQGDHEQYF
TGTGCCTGGAGTGTACTACAAGGGGACCACGAGCAGTACTTC
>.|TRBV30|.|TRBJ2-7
CAWSAGRSYEQYF
TGTGCCTGGAGTGCTGGCAGGTCCTACGAGCAGTACTTC
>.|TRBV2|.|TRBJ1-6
CASRGERDSPLHF
TGTGCCAGCAGGGGGGAACGAGATTCACCCCTCCACTTT
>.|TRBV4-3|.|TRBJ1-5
CASSQDLSPGQPQHF
TGCGCCAGCAGCCAAGATCTTAGTCCGGGACAGCCCCAGCATTTT
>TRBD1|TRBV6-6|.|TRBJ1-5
CASSSGTGGGGQPQHF
TGTGCCAGCAGTTCCGGGACAGGGGGAGGAGGGCAGCCCCAGCATTTT
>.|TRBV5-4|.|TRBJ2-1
CASRKAGGAQNEQFF
TGTGCCAGCAGAAAGGCAGGGGGGGCCCAAAATGAGCAGTTCTTC
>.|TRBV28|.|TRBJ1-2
CASSLGREYGYTF
TGTGCCAGCAGTCTGGGACGGGAGTATGGCTACACCTTC
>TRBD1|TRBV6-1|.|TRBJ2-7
CASSRQGRAYEQYF
TGTGCCAGCAGCCGACAGGGAAGAGCCTACGAGCAGTACTTC
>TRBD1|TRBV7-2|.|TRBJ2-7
CASSPTGGAYEQYF
TGTGCCAGCAGCCCGACAGGGGGGGCCTACGAGCAGTACTTC
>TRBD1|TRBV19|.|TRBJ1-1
CASSHRSGTGRGTEAFF
TGTGCCAGTAGCCATCGTTCCGGGACAGGGAGAGGAACTGAAGCTTTCTTT
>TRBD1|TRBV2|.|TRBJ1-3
CASRQGNSGNTIYF
TGTGCCAGCAGACAGGGGAACTCTGGAAACACCATATATTTT
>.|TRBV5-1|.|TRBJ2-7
CASSLEQSSEYEQYF
TGCGCCAGCAGCTTGGAACAGTCGAGTGAGTACGAGCAGTACTTC
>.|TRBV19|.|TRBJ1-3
CASSPDRSSGNTIYF
TGTGCCAGTAGCCCAGACAGAAGCTCTGGAAACACCATATATTTT
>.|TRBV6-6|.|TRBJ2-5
CASTSPAPKTQYF
TGTGCCAGCACCTCGCCGGCCCCGAAGACCCAGTACTTC
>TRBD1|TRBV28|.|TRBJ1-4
CASSLLGTADEKLFF
TGTGCCAGCAGTTTATTAGGGACAGCTGATGAAAAACTGTTTTTT
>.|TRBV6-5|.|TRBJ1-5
CASSPRVSQPQHF
TGTGCCAGCAGCCCGCGAGTGAGTCAGCCCCAGCATTTT
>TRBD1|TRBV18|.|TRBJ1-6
CASSPTGGQGSYNSPLHF
TGTGCCAGCTCACCAACCGGGGGACAGGGATCCTATAATTCACCCCTCCACTTT
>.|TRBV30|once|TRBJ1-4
CAGSQGNNEKLFF
TGTGCCGGTTCACAGGGAAATAATGAAAAACTGTTTTTT